This TCR beta chain derives from a study of T cell changes during pregnancy in multiple sclerosis. The CDR3 loop spans 18 amino acids. The germline CDR1 and CDR2 sequences are MDHEN and SYDVKM. V lost 6 bases to trimming and J lost 13 bases; unmatched junction nucleotides: 19. Libraries were prepared by immunoSEQ multiplex PCR; TCRdb keeps only in-frame clonotypes and omits some of them. The sample carries more than 15,000 clones, around 90% recorded once. This clonotype originated in a female donor in good health, enrolled as a control in a pregnancy study. The sample was CD8+ T cells from peripheral blood mononuclear cells, taken after pregnancy. The rearrangement links TRBV28 to TRBJ2-1, with TRBD2 matching 15 bases. The DNA for the CDR3 is TGTGCCAGCAGCCGAGGACTAGCGGGAGGGCTCTGGGTTTCGGGTCAGTTCTTC. Translated: CASSRGLAGGLWVSGQFF. Supplemented by reference TRBV28 and TRBJ2-1, the full variable domain reads DVKVTQSSRYLVKRTGEKVFLECVQDMDHENMFWYRQDPGLGLRLIYFSYDVKMKEKGDIPEGYSVSREKKERFSLILESASTNQTSMYLCASSRGLAGGLWVSGQFFGPGTRLTVL.